This T cell receptor beta chain was obtained from a study of T cell changes during pregnancy in multiple sclerosis (dated by TCRdb to about 2019). Study-level background: The study looked at changes in the T cell repertoire across pregnancy in women with multiple sclerosis.

From its cysteine to its phenylalanine, the CDR3 spans 14 amino acids. The sequence is cut down to CDR3 DNA, 42 bases in frame from base 1. For this chain, trimming is 3 bases at the V end and 7 bases at the J end, and the number of junction bases without a gene match is 6. CDR1 and CDR2, looked up from the germline V gene, are MNHNS and SASEGT. Libraries were built with the immunoSEQ multiplex PCR assay. Entries here come from immuneACCESS through TCRdb and include only in-frame sequences with V and J called. Some clones fail to appear in such tables; in the studies checked, an unresolved V gene covers under half of the shortfall, and the cause of the remainder is unknown. The sample records approximately 40,000 clones, roughly 90% of which are singletons. The top ten constitute 1% to 1.5% of the sample. A remark on this clone: Its antigen target is currently unknown. No much larger clone is present one base from it, and per-base qualities are unavailable.

Material: CD4+ T cells from peripheral blood mononuclear cells, obtained in the second trimester of pregnancy. The sequence was collected from a female donor with multiple sclerosis, enrolled in a pregnancy study. The rearranged chain carries TRBV6-1 and TRBJ1-2; the central 9 bases match TRBD1. The encoded CDR3 is CASSDTGGSPGYTF. The DNA sequence is as follows: TGTGCCAGCAGTGATACAGGGGGCTCGCCTGGCTACACCTTC.